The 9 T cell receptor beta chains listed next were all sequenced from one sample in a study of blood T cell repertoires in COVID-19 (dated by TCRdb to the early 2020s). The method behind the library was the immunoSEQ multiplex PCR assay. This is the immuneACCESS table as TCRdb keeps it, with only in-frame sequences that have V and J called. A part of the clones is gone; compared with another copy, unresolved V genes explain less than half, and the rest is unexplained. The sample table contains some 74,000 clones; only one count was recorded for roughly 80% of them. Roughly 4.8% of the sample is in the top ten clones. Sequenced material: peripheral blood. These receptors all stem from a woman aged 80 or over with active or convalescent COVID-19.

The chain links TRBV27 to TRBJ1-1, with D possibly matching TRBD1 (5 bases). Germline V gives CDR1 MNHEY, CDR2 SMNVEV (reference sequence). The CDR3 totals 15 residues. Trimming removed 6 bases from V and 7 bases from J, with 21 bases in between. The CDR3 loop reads CASSPALGREDEAFF. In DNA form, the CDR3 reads TGTGCCAGCAGCCCCGCCCTCGGCAGGGAGGATGAAGCTTTCTTT.

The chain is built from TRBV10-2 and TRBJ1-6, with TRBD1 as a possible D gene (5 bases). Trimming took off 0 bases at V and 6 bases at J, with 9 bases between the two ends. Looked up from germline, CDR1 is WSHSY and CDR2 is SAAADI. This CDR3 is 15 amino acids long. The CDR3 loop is CASSESAGPNSPLHF. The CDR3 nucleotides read TGCGCCAGCAGTGAGTCGGCGGGGCCTAATTCACCCCTCCACTTT.

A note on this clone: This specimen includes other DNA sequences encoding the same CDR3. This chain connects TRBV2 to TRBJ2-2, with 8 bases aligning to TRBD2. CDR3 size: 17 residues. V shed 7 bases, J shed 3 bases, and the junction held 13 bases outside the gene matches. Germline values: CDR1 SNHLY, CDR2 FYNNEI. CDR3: CASTRAGGGGDTGELFF. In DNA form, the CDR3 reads TGTGCCAGCACCAGGGCCGGGGGGGGAGGGGACACCGGGGAGCTGTTTTTT. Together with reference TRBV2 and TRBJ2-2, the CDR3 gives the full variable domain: EPEVTQTPSHQVTQMGQEVILRCVPISNHLYFYWYRQILGQKVEFLVSFYNNEISEKSEIFDDQFSVERPDGSNFTLKIRSTKLEDSAMYFCASTRAGGGGDTGELFFGEGSRLTVL.

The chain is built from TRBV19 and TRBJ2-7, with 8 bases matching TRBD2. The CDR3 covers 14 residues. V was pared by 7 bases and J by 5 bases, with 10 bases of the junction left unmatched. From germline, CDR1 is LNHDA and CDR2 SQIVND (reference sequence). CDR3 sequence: CASTVSGNGDEQYF. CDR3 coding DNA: TGTGCCAGTACCGTTAGCGGGAATGGGGACGAGCAGTACTTC.

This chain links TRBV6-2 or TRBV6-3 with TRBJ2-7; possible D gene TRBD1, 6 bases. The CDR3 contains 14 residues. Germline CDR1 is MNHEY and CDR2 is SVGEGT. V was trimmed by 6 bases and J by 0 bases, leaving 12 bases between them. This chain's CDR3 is CASSRDTSSYEQYF. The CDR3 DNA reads TGTGCCAGCAGCCGGGACACAAGCTCCTACGAGCAGTACTTC.

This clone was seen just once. This CDR3 is CAWRGLAGGGEQYF. The CDR3 coding sequence is TGTGCCTGGAGGGGACTAGCGGGAGGGGGAGAGCAGTACTTC. The V call is TRBV30, the J call TRBJ2-7; 16 bases map to TRBD2. V was clipped by 3 bases and J by 7 bases; unmatched bases: 3. Per the germline V gene, CDR1 is GTSNPN and CDR2 is SVGIG (reference sequence). The CDR3 has 14 residues.

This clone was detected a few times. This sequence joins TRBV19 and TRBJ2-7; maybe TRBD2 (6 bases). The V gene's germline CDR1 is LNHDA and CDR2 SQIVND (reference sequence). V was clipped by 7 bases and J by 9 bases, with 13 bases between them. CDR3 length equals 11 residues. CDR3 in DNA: TGTGCCAGTATGGGGGGTCTTGGGCAGTACTTC. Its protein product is CASMGGLGQYF.

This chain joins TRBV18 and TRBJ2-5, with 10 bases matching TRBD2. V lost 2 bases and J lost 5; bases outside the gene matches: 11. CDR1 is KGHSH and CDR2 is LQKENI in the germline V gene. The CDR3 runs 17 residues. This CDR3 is CASSPALAGASGETQYF. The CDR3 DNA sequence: TGTGCCAGCTCACCAGCTCTAGCGGGGGCCTCAGGGGAGACCCAGTACTTC.

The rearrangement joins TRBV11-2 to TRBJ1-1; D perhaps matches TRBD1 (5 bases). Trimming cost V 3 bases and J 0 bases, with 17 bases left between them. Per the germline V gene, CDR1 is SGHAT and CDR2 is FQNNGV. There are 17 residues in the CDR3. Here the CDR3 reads CASSFNLRQGLNTEAFF. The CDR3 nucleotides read TGTGCCAGCAGCTTCAACCTTAGGCAGGGTTTGAACACTGAAGCTTTCTTT.